The subject of this entry is one TCR beta chain. Its antigen is still unknown. This sample was included in a study of CD8 T cells in Susac syndrome. Study details: Patients with Susac syndrome were therapy-naive, taking corticosteroids, with some also receiving intravenous immunoglobulin, or taking intravenous immunoglobulin alone at the time their blood was drawn.

The CDR3 is 16 residues long. Looked up from germline, CDR1 is SGHRS and CDR2 is YFSETQ. V lost 3 bases, J lost 0 bases, and 6 bases stayed unmatched. Whole-study findings and limits: Clonal expansion was not seen in any Susac syndrome CD4+ T cell repertoire. The relatively small number of individuals in the TCR sequencing and HLA analysis was acknowledged by the study.

An input of 0.5 to 1 ug of RNA was subjected to reverse transcription using random hexamers. Multiplex immunoSEQ PCR targeted 54 Vbeta and 13 Jbeta TCR beta segments. MiXCR, applied by TCRdb to the immunoSEQ multiplex PCR reads, yields one record per CDR3 protein. In the table there are 170,000 or so distinct CDR3 sequences, roughly 94% of which are singletons. This TCR was sampled from a human donor with Susac syndrome. The specimen sequenced was CD4+ T cells from PBMCs. The rearrangement uses TRBV5-1 and TRBJ2-1, with 7 bases that match TRBD2. The CDR3 protein is CASSSHLADSYNEQFF. The CDR3 DNA is TGCGCCAGCAGCTCCCACCTAGCGGACTCCTACAATGAGCAGTTCTTC.